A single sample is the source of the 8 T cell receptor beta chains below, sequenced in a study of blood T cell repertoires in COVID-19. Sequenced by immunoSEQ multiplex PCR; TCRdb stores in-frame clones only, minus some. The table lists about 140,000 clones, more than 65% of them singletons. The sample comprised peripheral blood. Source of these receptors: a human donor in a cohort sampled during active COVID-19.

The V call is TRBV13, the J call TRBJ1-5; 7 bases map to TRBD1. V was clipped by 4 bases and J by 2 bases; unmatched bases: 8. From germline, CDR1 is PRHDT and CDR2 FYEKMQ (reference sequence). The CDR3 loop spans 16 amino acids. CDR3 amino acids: CASSYGTGQRNQPQHF. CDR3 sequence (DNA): TGTGCCAGCAGCTATGGTACGGGACAGCGCAATCAGCCCCAGCATTTT. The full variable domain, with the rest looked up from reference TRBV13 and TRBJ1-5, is AAGVIQSPRHLIKEKRETATLKCYPIPRHDTVYWYQQGPGQDPQFLISFYEKMQSDKGSIPDRFSAQQFSDYHSELNMSSLELGDSALYFCASSYGTGQRNQPQHFGDGTRLSIL.

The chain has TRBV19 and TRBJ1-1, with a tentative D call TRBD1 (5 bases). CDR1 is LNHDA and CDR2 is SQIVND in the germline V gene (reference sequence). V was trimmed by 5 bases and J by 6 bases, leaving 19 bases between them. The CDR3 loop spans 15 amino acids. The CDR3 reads CASSDQGVGVAEAFF. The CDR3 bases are TGTGCCAGTAGTGATCAGGGTGTAGGTGTAGCTGAAGCTTTCTTT.

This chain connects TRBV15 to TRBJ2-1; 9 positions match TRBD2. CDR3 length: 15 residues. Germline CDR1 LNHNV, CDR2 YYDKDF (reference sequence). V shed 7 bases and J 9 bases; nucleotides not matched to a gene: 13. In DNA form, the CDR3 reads TGTGCCACCAACATTGCGGGGGGGCCTATGGGTGAGCAGTTCTTC. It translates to CATNIAGGPMGEQFF.

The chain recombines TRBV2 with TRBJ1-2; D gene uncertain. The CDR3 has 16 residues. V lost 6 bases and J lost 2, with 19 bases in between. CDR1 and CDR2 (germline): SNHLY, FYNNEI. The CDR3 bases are TGTGCCAGCAGGACATTCTCAGGCAGGATAAACTATGGCTACACCTTC. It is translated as CASRTFSGRINYGYTF.

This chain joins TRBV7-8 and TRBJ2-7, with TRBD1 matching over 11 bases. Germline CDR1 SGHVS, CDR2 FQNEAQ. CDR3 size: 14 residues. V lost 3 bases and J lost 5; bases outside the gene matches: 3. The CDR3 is CASSLGQGGHEQYF. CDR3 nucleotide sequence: TGTGCCAGCAGCTTGGGACAGGGGGGCCACGAGCAGTACTTC.

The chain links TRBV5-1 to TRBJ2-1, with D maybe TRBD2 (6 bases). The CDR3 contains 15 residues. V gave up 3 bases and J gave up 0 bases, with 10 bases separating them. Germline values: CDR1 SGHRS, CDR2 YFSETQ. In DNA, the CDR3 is TGCGCCAGCAGCTCCCTTAGCGGCTCCTACAATGAGCAGTTCTTC. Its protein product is CASSSLSGSYNEQFF.

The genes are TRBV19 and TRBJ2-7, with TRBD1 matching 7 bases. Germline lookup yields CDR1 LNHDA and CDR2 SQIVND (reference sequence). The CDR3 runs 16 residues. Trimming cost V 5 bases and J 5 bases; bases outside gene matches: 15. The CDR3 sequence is CASSVNRGGVGNEQYF. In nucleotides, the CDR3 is TGTGCCAGTAGTGTAAACAGGGGTGGTGTCGGGAACGAGCAGTACTTC.

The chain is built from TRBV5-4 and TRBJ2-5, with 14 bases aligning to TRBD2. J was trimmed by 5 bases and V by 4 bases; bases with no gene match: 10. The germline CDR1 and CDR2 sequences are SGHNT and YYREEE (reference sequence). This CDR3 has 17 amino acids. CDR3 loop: CASSPGLAGGRVETQYF. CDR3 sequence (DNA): TGTGCCAGCAGCCCTGGACTAGCGGGGGGTAGGGTGGAGACCCAGTACTTC.